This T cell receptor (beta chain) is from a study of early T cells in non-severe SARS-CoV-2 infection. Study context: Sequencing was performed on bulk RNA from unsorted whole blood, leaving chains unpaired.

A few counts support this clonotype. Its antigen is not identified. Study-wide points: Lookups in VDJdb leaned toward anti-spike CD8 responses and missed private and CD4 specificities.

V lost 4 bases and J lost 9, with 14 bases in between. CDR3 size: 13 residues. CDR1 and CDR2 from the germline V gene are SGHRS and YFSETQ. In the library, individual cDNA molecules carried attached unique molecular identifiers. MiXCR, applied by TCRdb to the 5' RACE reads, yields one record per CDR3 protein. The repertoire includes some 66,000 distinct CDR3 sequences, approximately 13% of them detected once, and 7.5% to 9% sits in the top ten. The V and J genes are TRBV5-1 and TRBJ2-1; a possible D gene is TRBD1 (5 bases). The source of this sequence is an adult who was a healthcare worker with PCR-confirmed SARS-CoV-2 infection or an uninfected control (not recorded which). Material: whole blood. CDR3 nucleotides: TGCGCCAGCAGCCCAGGGCTGTCCCCTGAGCAGTTCTTC. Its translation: CASSPGLSPEQFF.